Below, 25 T cell receptor beta chains from the same sample are listed, as sequenced in a study of blood T cell repertoires in COVID-19. Libraries were prepared by immunoSEQ multiplex PCR; TCRdb keeps only in-frame clonotypes and omits some of them. The profile shows hundreds of thousands of clones, roughly nine tenths of them singletons. The source material was PBMCs or T cells enriched from blood (not recorded which). The receptors derive from a woman in her 50s who had been exposed to COVID-19.

The V and J genes are TRBV30 and TRBJ1-1; TRBD1 matches 9 bases. CDR1 is GTSNPN and CDR2 is SVGIG in the germline V gene (reference sequence). The CDR3 is 14 amino acids. With V trimmed by 3 bases and J by 6 bases, 8 bases remained unmatched. The CDR3 protein is CAWSPGTGSPEAFF. In DNA, the CDR3 is TGTGCCTGGAGCCCCGGGACAGGGTCCCCTGAAGCTTTCTTT. Using reference TRBV30 and TRBJ1-1 for the parts outside the CDR3, the full variable domain is SQTIHQWPATLVQPVGSPLSLECTVEGTSNPNLYWYRQAAGRGLQLLFYSVGIGQISSEVPQNLSASRPQDRQFILSSKKLLLSDSGFYLCAWSPGTGSPEAFFGQGTRLTVV.

V and J are TRBV6-5 and TRBJ2-2, with D unclear. Germline CDR1 is MNHEY and CDR2 is SVGAGI. V lost 2 bases to trimming and J lost 0 bases, with 7 bases between them. The CDR3 extends over 15 amino acids. CDR3 sequence (DNA): TGTGCCAGCAGTTACGAAACAGCGAACACCGGGGAGCTGTTTTTT. Protein sequence: CASSYETANTGELFF.

This clone was recorded only once. V usage is TRBV11-3 and J usage is TRBJ2-7, with 7 bases fitting TRBD2. Germline CDR1 SGHNT, CDR2 YENEEA. There are 16 residues in the CDR3. V trimming: 4 bases; J trimming: 4 bases; junction bases outside the gene matches: 13. CDR3 in DNA: TGTGCCAGCAGCTCTCCCTCGGGGGGTCGGCTTTACGAGCAGTACTTC. Translating it yields CASSSPSGGRLYEQYF.

The chain employs TRBV7-2 and TRBJ2-3, with 9 nucleotides matching TRBD1. Germline V CDR1 and CDR2: SGHTA, FQGNSA. This CDR3 is 16 amino acids long. V lost 2 bases and J lost 3; bases outside the gene matches: 6. The CDR3 DNA follows: TGTGCCAGCAGCTTAAGTATAGGACAGGGGACAGATACGCAGTATTTT. Residues: CASSLSIGQGTDTQYF.

The J gene is TRBJ1-4, the V gene TRBV15; no reliable D call. The CDR3 contains 16 residues. Germline V gives CDR1 LNHNV, CDR2 YYDKDF (reference sequence). V lost 2 bases, J lost 5 bases, and 15 bases lay in between. The CDR3 DNA is TGTGCCACCAGCAGACCGGAGGGAGCCCAAAATGAAAAACTGTTTTTT. Translating it yields CATSRPEGAQNEKLFF.

The CDR3 spells CASSDVVGSSYEQYF. The CDR3, as DNA: TGTGCCAGCAGTGACGTTGTTGGGAGCTCCTACGAGCAGTACTTC. V and J are TRBV2 and TRBJ2-7; D is possibly TRBD2 (5 bases). CDR1 SNHLY and CDR2 FYNNEI come from the germline V gene. V was clipped by 3 bases and J by 0 bases, with 12 bases between them. This CDR3 spans 15 amino acids. Combining the CDR3 with reference TRBV2 and TRBJ2-7 gives the whole variable domain EPEVTQTPSHQVTQMGQEVILRCVPISNHLYFYWYRQILGQKVEFLVSFYNNEISEKSEIFDDQFSVERPDGSNFTLKIRSTKLEDSAMYFCASSDVVGSSYEQYFGPGTRLTVT.

The chain carries TRBV6-4 and TRBJ1-1; no clear D. V was pared by 4 bases and J by 1 base, with 7 bases between. Germline V CDR1 and CDR2: MRHNA, SNTAGT. CDR3 length: 13 amino acids. In nucleotides, the CDR3 is TGTGCCAGCAGTGTTGAGCCGAACACTGAAGCTTTCTTT. This codes for CASSVEPNTEAFF.

The rearrangement uses TRBV5-6 and TRBJ2-1, with TRBD1 identical over 7 bases. CDR1 and CDR2 (germline): SGHDT, YYEEEE. This CDR3 has 15 amino acids. V was clipped by 4 bases and J by 6 bases; unmatched bases: 10. The CDR3 sequence: CASSTPGQHPNEQFF. As DNA, the CDR3 is TGTGCCAGCAGCACACCGGGACAGCACCCCAATGAGCAGTTCTTC.

The rearrangement joins TRBV2 to TRBJ2-1; D unresolved. The germline V gene has CDR1 SNHLY and CDR2 FYNNEI. V was shortened by 4 bases and J by 2 bases, with 6 bases between the two germline ends. CDR3 length: 13 amino acids. The CDR3 spells CASSVQTYNEQFF. CDR3 bases: TGTGCCAGCAGTGTGCAGACCTACAATGAGCAGTTCTTC.

This clone was picked up one time. This sequence joins TRBV28 and TRBJ1-4; D remains ambiguous. The CDR3 runs 15 residues. Germline V gene sequence: CDR1 MDHEN, CDR2 SYDVKM. V gave up 7 bases and J gave up 6 bases, with 18 bases separating them. The CDR3 coding sequence is TGTGCCAGCAACTCGCCGCAGGATCGCGATGAAAAACTGTTTTTT. Protein: CASNSPQDRDEKLFF.

This clone was seen more than once but under ten times. The rearrangement uses TRBV19 and TRBJ1-6; 7 positions match TRBD1. From germline, CDR1 is LNHDA and CDR2 SQIVND (reference sequence). Trimming cost V 7 bases and J 4 bases; bases outside gene matches: 4. The CDR3 contains 14 residues. Here the CDR3 reads CASTPGGYNSPLHF. The CDR3 coding sequence is TGTGCCAGTACCCCAGGGGGGTATAATTCACCCCTCCACTTT.

The J gene is TRBJ2-1, the V gene TRBV6-5; D ambiguous. CDR3 length equals 13 residues. The germline V gene encodes CDR1 MNHEY and CDR2 SVGAGI. V was shortened by 6 bases and J by 2 bases, with 8 bases between the two germline ends. Here the CDR3 DNA reads TGTGCCAGCAGCCTCGACACCTACAATGAGCAGTTCTTC. This translates into CASSLDTYNEQFF.

The chain employs TRBV5-1 and TRBJ2-6; 9 bases are a match to TRBD1. Germline lookup yields CDR1 SGHRS and CDR2 YFSETQ. The CDR3 has 18 amino acids. V was pared by 1 base and J by 2 bases, with 7 bases of the junction left unmatched. The CDR3 nucleotides read TGCGCCAGCAGCTTGCCAGGACAGGGGATAACTGGGGCCAACGTCCTGACTTTC. Protein product: CASSLPGQGITGANVLTF.

The J gene is TRBJ1-1, the V gene TRBV4-1; TRBD1 matches 8 bases. CDR3 length: 14 residues. Looked up from germline, CDR1 is MGHRA and CDR2 is YSYEKL. J was trimmed by 4 bases and V by 2 bases; bases with no gene match: 3. CDR3 protein: CASSQSGGITEAFF. CDR3 bases: TGCGCCAGCAGCCAATCAGGGGGCATCACTGAAGCTTTCTTT.

This clone has only one observation. This chain joins TRBV5-4 and TRBJ1-1; TRBD1 agrees at 9 bases. CDR1 and CDR2 from the germline V gene are SGHNT and YYREEE (reference sequence). The CDR3 has 14 residues. V was pared by 4 bases and J by 6 bases, with 7 bases of the junction left unmatched. CDR3 DNA: TGTGCCAGCAGCAACCCGGACAGGGGTCCTGAAGCTTTCTTT. It translates to CASSNPDRGPEAFF.

The V and J genes are TRBV5-1 and TRBJ1-4; D call uncertain. This CDR3 is 16 amino acids long. CDR1 and CDR2 (germline): SGHRS, YFSETQ. Trimming stripped 0 bases from V and 0 bases from J, with 9 bases between. The CDR3 here is CASSLATTTTNEKLFF. In DNA form, the CDR3 reads TGCGCCAGCAGCTTGGCGACAACGACAACTAATGAAAAACTGTTTTTT.

The chain combines TRBV7-9 with TRBJ1-1, with no clear D. The CDR3 is 14 amino acids. Per germline, CDR1 SEHNR and CDR2 FQNEAQ (reference sequence). In DNA form, the CDR3 reads TGTGCACATACTAGCGGGGAATGGGTTTCTGAAGCTTTCTTT. Translation gives CAHTSGEWVSEAFF.

The chain is built from TRBV5-1 and TRBJ2-5, with a possible D match to TRBD2 (6 bases). Germline values: CDR1 SGHRS, CDR2 YFSETQ. This CDR3 is 14 amino acids long. V lost 7 bases, J lost 4 bases, and 17 bases lay in between. This chain's CDR3 is CASLKDPGGETQYF. CDR3 sequence (DNA): TGCGCCAGCTTAAAGGATCCCGGGGGAGAGACCCAGTACTTC.

With respect to this clone: Mismatch with germline at one junction end may stem from a read error. V usage is TRBV7-7 and J usage is TRBJ2-5, with 7 bases aligning to TRBD2. The CDR3 totals 15 residues. Germline-derived CDR1 and CDR2 are SSHAT and FNYEAQ (reference sequence). In nucleotides, the CDR3 is TGTGCTAGCAGCTTAGTAGGTGCGGGGGAAGAGACCCAGTACTTC. It specifies CASSLVGAGEETQYF.

This clone was recorded a few times. The rearrangement links TRBV27 to TRBJ2-2; D perhaps matches TRBD1 (6 bases). In germline, CDR1 is MNHEY, CDR2 SMNVEV (reference sequence). V was shortened by 4 bases and J by 0 bases, with 9 bases between the two germline ends. The CDR3 has 15 amino acids. CDR3 sequence reads: CASSSGTTNTGELFF. The CDR3, as DNA: TGTGCCAGCAGTTCCGGGACAACGAACACCGGGGAGCTGTTTTTT.

This chain connects TRBV19 to TRBJ2-7; D might be TRBD1 (6 bases). Trimming shortened V by 2 bases and J by 3 bases, and 11 bases separated the two germline ends. CDR3 length equals 14 residues. In germline, CDR1 is LNHDA, CDR2 SQIVND (reference sequence). The CDR3 spells CASSITGLGYEQYF. The CDR3 nucleotides read TGTGCCAGTAGTATAACAGGGTTGGGCTACGAGCAGTACTTC.

The chain joins TRBV5-6 to TRBJ2-7, with 11 bases that match TRBD2. Germline CDR1 is SGHDT and CDR2 is YYEEEE. CDR3 size: 14 residues. Germline trimming cut 4 bases from V and 3 bases from J; bases unmatched to any gene: 3. The CDR3, as DNA: TGTGCCAGCAGCCCCGGGACTAGCGGCTACGAGCAGTACTTC. As protein: CASSPGTSGYEQYF.

This clone has only one observation. This sequence joins TRBV6-5 and TRBJ2-7; TRBD1 is a possible D gene (5 bases). The CDR3 loop spans 14 amino acids. Trimming removed 7 bases at V and 6 bases at J, with 19 bases between. The germline V gene has CDR1 MNHEY and CDR2 SVGAGI. The CDR3 sequence: CASILRTKAPEQYF. The CDR3 DNA is TGTGCCAGCATATTGAGGACAAAGGCGCCCGAGCAGTACTTC.

V is TRBV13 and J is TRBJ2-1, with TRBD1 as a possible D gene (5 bases). Trimming removed 10 bases from V and 9 bases from J, with 22 bases in between. Germline-derived CDR1 and CDR2 are PRHDT and FYEKMQ (reference sequence). This CDR3 comprises 14 residues. This CDR3 reads CATAKDRSPGEQFF. Written as DNA, the CDR3 is TGTGCCACCGCGAAAGACAGATCTCCAGGTGAGCAGTTCTTC.

J is TRBJ2-7 and V is TRBV4-2; 11 nucleotides agree with TRBD2. The V and J ends lost 1 base and 7 bases, in that order; junction bases with no gene match: 12. The CDR3 extends over 17 amino acids. Germline lookup yields CDR1 LGHNA and CDR2 YNFKEQ. CDR3 sequence reads: CASSQVGSGGGMREQYF. Here the CDR3 DNA reads TGTGCCAGCAGCCAAGTTGGTAGCGGGGGGGGAATGCGGGAGCAGTACTTC.